This T cell receptor beta chain was recovered during a study of radiation and T cells in renal cell carcinoma. This clone was counted between two and nine times. Indicated time point: baseline pretreatment blood. Treatment defined: 15 Gy SBRT to primary tumor, nephrectomy 4 weeks later. The repertoire was sequenced with immunoSEQ multiplex PCR; TCRdb's copy has only in-frame clones and lacks some. In the table there are 150,000 or so clones, about 87% of which are singletons. Germline V gene data show CDR1 as SGHNT and CDR2 as YYREEE (reference sequence). The CDR3 consists of 16 residues. V was cut by 4 bases and J by 11 bases, with 27 bases left in between.

The clonotype comes from a woman between 70 and 85 years old with renal cell carcinoma. The sequencing here drew on blood, taken from a patient whose treatment included radiotherapy and nephrectomy. The chain links TRBV5-4 to TRBJ1-1, with D possibly being TRBD1 (6 bases). The CDR3 loop is CASSLNKGPRGLLAFF. CDR3 sequence (DNA): TGTGCCAGCAGCCTCAACAAGGGGCCCAGGGGTTTGCTCGCTTTCTTT.